Below, 13 T cell receptor beta chains from the same sample are listed, as sequenced in a study of Graves' ophthalmopathy and Graves' hyperthyroidism (dated by TCRdb to 2016 to 2018). The sequencer listed for this sample is Illumina HiSeq 2000. TCR beta CDR3 regions were amplified from RNA transcripts for repertoire sequencing. A first-round RT-PCR used HTBI primers with the Qiagen OneStep RT-PCR kit, followed by a second-round multiplex PCR, size selection and purification. TCRdb handled the public reads itself, with Q25 trimming in fastp and clone calling in MiXCR, and kept productive beta chains. Every CDR3 protein is listed once, alongside the most common genes and DNA of its rows. This sample has 200,000 to 300,000 distinct CDR3 sequences in its table, and 45% to 55% of those were observed once. Approximately 44% of the sample lies in the top ten. The sample comprised peripheral blood. The origin of the receptors is an adult man with Graves' ophthalmopathy.

About this clonotype itself: This may come from a read error, since a much larger clone is one base off. The chain is built from TRBV24-1 and TRBJ1-2; D unresolved. Germline V lookup: CDR1 KGHDR, CDR2 SFDVKD. CDR3 size: 12 residues. The CDR3 nucleotides are TGTACCACCAGTGATTTCGGCATAGGCTACACCTTC. This translates into CTTSDFGIGYTF.

The table lists this clonotype with many counts. The CDR3 sequence is CASRPQGDNSPLHF. CDR3 sequence (DNA): TGTGCCAGCAGACCCCAGGGGGATAATTCACCCCTCCACTTT. The rearrangement links TRBV25-1 to TRBJ1-6; 7 bases map to TRBD1. Germline values: CDR1 MGHDK, CDR2 SYGVNS. The CDR3 is made up of 14 amino acids. The V and J ends lost 6 bases and 5 bases, in that order; junction bases with no gene match: 4.

The chain recombines TRBV7-8 with TRBJ2-3; 7 bases are shared with TRBD1. Trimming cost V 2 bases and J 6 bases; bases outside gene matches: 14. The CDR3 has 17 residues. The V gene's germline CDR1 is SGHVS and CDR2 FQNEAQ. In DNA, the CDR3 is TGTGCCAGCAGCTTATATCCTCGTCGGACAGGCGGGGATACGCAGTATTTT. Translated: CASSLYPRRTGGDTQYF.

The rearrangement joins TRBV24-1 to TRBJ1-1; D not resolved. Looked up from germline, CDR1 is KGHDR and CDR2 is SFDVKD. V dropped 11 bases and J dropped 0 bases, with 15 bases sitting between them. The length of the CDR3 is 14 residues. The DNA for the CDR3 is TGTGCCAGCATCATGACCCCCATGAACACTGAAGCTTTCTTT. Its protein product is CASIMTPMNTEAFF.

A word on this clonotype: At one of its ends the junction is not consistent with the germline gene, which may arise from a read error. J is TRBJ1-2 and V is TRBV19; D not certain. This CDR3 is built from 13 residues. Germline CDR1 and CDR2: LNHDA and SQIVND (reference sequence). CDR3: CASGILGNYGYTF. The CDR3 DNA is TGTGCCAGTGGTATCCTGGGAAACTATGGCTACACCTTC.

On this clonotype itself: The junction and the germline gene differ at one end; a read error may be behind it. The chain carries TRBV7-3 and TRBJ2-7; tentative D call: TRBD2 (5 bases). Germline CDR1 is SGHTA and CDR2 is FQGTGA. CDR3 length: 14 amino acids. The DNA of the CDR3 is TGTGCCAACAGCTTAACGGACTCGTCCTACGAGCAGTACTTC. It is translated as CANSLTDSSYEQYF.

This clonotype was found many times. The chain has TRBV10-3 and TRBJ1-6, with D unresolved. Trimming removed 1 base at V and 8 bases at J, with 12 bases between. Germline CDR1 is ENHRY and CDR2 is SYGVKD. This CDR3 contains 15 residues. The CDR3 DNA follows: TGTGCCATCAGTGAGTTGATCGGCGGGGATTCACCCCTCCACTTT. Encoded protein: CAISELIGGDSPLHF.

This clonotype was seen more than once but under ten times. The V call is TRBV13, the J call TRBJ1-2; TRBD1 is a possible D gene (6 bases). V shed 8 bases and J shed 2 bases, with 12 bases lying between them. CDR1 is PRHDT and CDR2 is FYEKMQ in the germline V gene (reference sequence). The CDR3 runs 13 residues. The CDR3 nucleotides read TGTGCCAGCGCCCCAACAGGGAACTATGGCTACACCTTC. Amino acid sequence: CASAPTGNYGYTF.

This chain joins TRBV12-3 or TRBV12-4 and TRBJ1-2, with 9 bases fitting TRBD1. After removal of 4 bases from V and 1 base from J, the junction contained 10 bases not matched to a gene. The CDR3 runs 17 residues. CDR3 sequence (DNA): TGTGCCAGCAGTTCCCTCTGGACAGGGGACTTTAACTATGGCTACACCTTC. Encoded protein: CASSSLWTGDFNYGYTF.

This clonotype was seen many times. This rearrangement joins TRBV7-9 to TRBJ1-5; D is possibly TRBD1 (6 bases). The CDR3 sequence is 15 residues long. V was shortened by 5 bases and J by 2 bases, with 13 bases between the two germline ends. From germline, CDR1 is SEHNR and CDR2 FQNEAQ (reference sequence). The DNA of the CDR3 is TGTGCCAGCAGCCGTACAGGGTCGGGCAATCAGCCCCAGCATTTT. Residues: CASSRTGSGNQPQHF. Filled out from reference TRBV7-9 and TRBJ1-5, the complete variable domain reads DTGVSQNPRHKITKRGQNVTFRCDPISEHNRLYWYRQTLGQGPEFLTYFQNEAQLEKSRLLSDRFSAERPKGSFSTLEIQRTEQGDSAMYLCASSRTGSGNQPQHFGDGTRLSIL.

As to this clonotype: An end of the junction does not agree with germline; a read error may underlie this. V is TRBV24-1 and J is TRBJ2-5; 8 bases align to TRBD2. The germline CDR1 and CDR2 sequences are KGHDR and SFDVKD. The CDR3 has 12 amino acids. DNA for the CDR3: TGTGCCACCAGTGAGCCGGGGGGGACTTTACACTTC. Translated: CATSEPGGTLHF.

The chain employs TRBV19 and TRBJ2-2, with D possibly TRBD2 on 5 matching bases. Germline loops: CDR1 LNHDA, CDR2 SQIVND (reference sequence). CDR3 length: 13 amino acids. Trimming took 5 bases from V and 5 from J, leaving 9 bases between them. This CDR3 is CASSPSGTGELFF. The CDR3, as DNA: TGTGCCAGTAGTCCCAGCGGAACCGGGGAGCTGTTTTTT. Filled out from reference TRBV19 and TRBJ2-2, the complete variable domain reads DGGITQSPKYLFRKEGQNVTLSCEQNLNHDAMYWYRQDPGQGLRLIYYSQIVNDFQKGDIAEGYSVSREKKESFPLTVTSAQKNPTAFYLCASSPSGTGELFFGEGSRLTVL.

The chain has TRBV28 and TRBJ1-5, with 8 bases matching TRBD1. V lost 5 bases and J lost 3; bases outside the gene matches: 12. Germline V gene data show CDR1 as MDHEN and CDR2 as SYDVKM. This CDR3 is 17 amino acids long. CDR3 region: CASSPPRTGSVNQPQHF. The CDR3 DNA is TGTGCCAGCAGTCCTCCCCGGACAGGGTCAGTCAATCAGCCCCAGCATTTT.